One and the same sample provided the 27 T cell receptor beta chains below, sequenced in a study of T cells in Graves' hyperthyroidism and ophthalmopathy. TCR beta CDR3 regions were amplified from RNA transcripts. The study used the HTBI primer set for a first-round RT-PCR of the TCR CDR3. TCRdb ran MiXCR on the multiplex PCR reads and lists one entry per CDR3 protein. The sample shows approximately 400,000 distinct CDR3 sequences, about 15% of them seen only once. Sequencing was carried out using blood. Receptors originate from a young woman with Graves' hyperthyroidism.

V and J are TRBV18 and TRBJ2-2, with 8 bases matching TRBD1. The J segment lost 4 bases and the V segment lost 2 bases, leaving 0 bases of the junction unmatched. CDR3 length equals 14 residues. The germline V gene has CDR1 KGHSH and CDR2 LQKENI. This CDR3 is CASSPDRGTGELFF. CDR3 bases: TGTGCCAGCTCACCAGACAGGGGCACCGGGGAGCTGTTTTTT.

The V and J genes are TRBV6-2 or TRBV6-3 and TRBJ2-5; D may be TRBD2 (6 bases). This CDR3 is 16 amino acids long. The germline gives CDR1 MNHEY, CDR2 SVGEGT. V lost 0 bases and J 1 base, leaving 12 bases between the germline ends. The CDR3 spells CASSYSFGGAQETQYF. CDR3 nucleotides: TGTGCCAGCAGTTACTCGTTCGGCGGGGCCCAAGAGACCCAGTACTTC.

The chain links TRBV12-3 or TRBV12-4 to TRBJ2-3; D unresolved. V was cut by 5 bases and J by 4 bases, with 10 bases left in between. The CDR3 is made up of 13 amino acids. The CDR3 coding sequence is TGTGCCAGCAGTCCAGAGGACCCAGATACGCAGTATTTT. Its translation is CASSPEDPDTQYF.

This clonotype was picked up many times. The chain recombines TRBV12-5 with TRBJ1-5, with D uncertain. V lost 0 bases and J lost 2, with 17 bases in between. The length of the CDR3 is 18 residues. Germline V gives CDR1 LGHNT, CDR2 FRNRAP. This CDR3 is CASGLVRYGVLGNQPQHF. The DNA for the CDR3 is TGTGCTAGTGGTTTGGTAAGATATGGGGTACTTGGCAATCAGCCCCAGCATTTT.

This clonotype came up a few times. V and J are TRBV12-3 or TRBV12-4 and TRBJ2-1; 8 bases match TRBD1. The CDR3 length is 14 residues. V dropped 4 bases and J dropped 9; count of bases not matched to a gene: 8. The CDR3 spells CASSWGQGAGEQFF. The CDR3 DNA follows: TGTGCCAGCAGTTGGGGGCAGGGGGCTGGTGAGCAGTTCTTC.

The chain uses TRBV29-1 and TRBJ1-4; D unclear. The V gene lost 4 bases and the J gene lost 4 bases, with 7 bases spanning the gap. Germline V lookup: CDR1 SQVTM, CDR2 ANQGSEA. The CDR3 is 12 amino acids. CDR3 nucleotides: TGCAGCGTTGGACACAGTAATGAAAAACTGTTTTTT. Protein product: CSVGHSNEKLFF. Full variable domain (remainder filled in from reference TRBV29-1 and TRBJ1-4): SAVISQKPSRDICQRGTSLTIQCQVDSQVTMMFWYRQQPGQSLTLIATANQGSEATYESGFVIDKFPISRPNLTFSTLTVSNMSPEDSSIYLCSVGHSNEKLFFGSGTQLSVL.

The CDR3 loop reads CASSQVAGSTGELFF. Here the CDR3 DNA reads TGTGCCAGCAGCCAAGTGGCGGGAAGTACCGGGGAGCTGTTTTTT. The rearrangement joins TRBV4-2 to TRBJ2-2, with D possibly TRBD2 on 6 matching bases. Looked up from germline, CDR1 is LGHNA and CDR2 is YNFKEQ. V lost 1 base and J 5 bases, leaving 11 bases between the germline ends. The CDR3 has 15 residues.

This clonotype was recorded at least ten times. V usage is TRBV5-1 and J usage is TRBJ2-3; maybe TRBD1 (5 bases). Trimming left V 6 bases short and J 2 bases short, with 7 bases between. The CDR3 is 12 residues long. From germline, CDR1 is SGHRS and CDR2 YFSETQ. This CDR3 is CASTDNTDTQYF. CDR3 sequence (DNA): TGCGCCAGCACGGACAACACAGATACGCAGTATTTT.

The table lists this clonotype with a few counts. The chain has TRBV15 and TRBJ1-2; D call uncertain. The CDR3 runs to 15 residues. Trimming pared 0 bases from V and 4 bases from J, leaving 12 bases between. CDR1 and CDR2 (germline): LNHNV, YYDKDF (reference sequence). Here the CDR3 reads CATSRDTQGSYGYTF. CDR3 in DNA: TGTGCCACCAGCAGAGATACCCAAGGCAGCTATGGCTACACCTTC.

The chain combines TRBV6-1 with TRBJ1-5, with D unresolved. V was pared by 6 bases and J by 3 bases, with 12 bases between. This CDR3 has 14 amino acids. The germline V gene has CDR1 MNHNS and CDR2 SASEGT. CDR3 sequence: CASSPTELNQPQHF. As DNA, the CDR3 is TGTGCCAGCAGCCCTACAGAACTCAATCAGCCCCAGCATTTT.

This clonotype has ten or more counts. The CDR3: CSVVDDGRYTGELFF. The CDR3 nucleotides read TGCAGCGTTGTAGACGATGGCAGGTACACCGGGGAGCTGTTTTTT. The rearrangement links TRBV29-1 to TRBJ2-2; unclear D gene. V was trimmed by 4 bases and J by 3 bases, leaving 15 bases between them. The CDR3 contains 15 residues. CDR1 and CDR2 (germline): SQVTM, ANQGSEA.

There are a few counts of this clonotype. V and J are TRBV7-9 and TRBJ2-7; D gene ambiguous. The germline CDR1 and CDR2 sequences are SEHNR and FQNEAQ (reference sequence). There are 12 residues in the CDR3. V was trimmed by 8 bases and J by 3 bases, leaving 11 bases between them. The CDR3 sequence is CASLGRSYEQYF. CDR3 DNA: TGTGCCAGCCTTGGACGCAGCTACGAGCAGTACTTC.

This clonotype appeared many times. The J gene is TRBJ1-2, the V gene TRBV30; D might be TRBD1 (5 bases). V lost 5 bases and J 1 base, leaving 14 bases between the germline ends. Germline V gene sequence: CDR1 GTSNPN, CDR2 SVGIG (reference sequence). The length of the CDR3 is 14 residues. The chain's CDR3 is CAWHRTLYNYGYTF. The CDR3 nucleotides are TGTGCCTGGCACCGGACACTCTATAACTATGGCTACACCTTC.

This chain links TRBV9 with TRBJ1-2; no clear D. The germline V and J ends were trimmed by 5 bases and 4 bases, with 24 bases remaining between them. Germline CDR1 is SGDLS and CDR2 is YYNGEE. The CDR3 consists of 17 residues. CDR3 protein: CASSDMVSSRTIYGYTF. The CDR3 bases are TGTGCCAGCAGTGATATGGTTTCGTCCAGGACCATCTATGGCTACACCTTC.

This clonotype was seen many times. The rearrangement joins TRBV24-1 to TRBJ1-2; D is undetermined. Deletions cut 2 bases from V and 1 base from J, with 7 bases between. This CDR3 contains 14 residues. Germline CDR1 and CDR2: KGHDR and SFDVKD. For the CDR3, the DNA is TGTGCCACCAGTGATTACCTAGATAACTATGGCTACACCTTC. It specifies CATSDYLDNYGYTF.

The table lists this clonotype with a count of one. This likely reflects a read error, since a far larger clone is one base away. V is TRBV18 and J is TRBJ2-7; D is unresolved. The ends were cut back, 2 bases at V and 3 bases at J, with 5 bases in the middle. The CDR3 extends over 12 amino acids. Germline values: CDR1 KGHSH, CDR2 LQKENI. CDR3 sequence (DNA): TGTGCCAGCTCACCAAGGGACTACGAGCAGTACTTC. Translation: CASSPRDYEQYF.

This clonotype has at least ten counts. J is TRBJ2-7 and V is TRBV6-2 or TRBV6-3; 8 bases agree with TRBD2. The CDR3 has 18 amino acids. The V and J ends lost 0 bases and 2 bases, in that order; junction bases with no gene match: 12. Per germline, CDR1 MNHEY and CDR2 SVGEGT. This chain's CDR3 is CASSYSYLGAGDTYEQYF. The CDR3 bases are TGTGCCAGCAGTTACTCCTACCTAGGAGCGGGGGATACCTACGAGCAGTACTTC.

A word on this clonotype: One base away lies a much larger clone, so this may be a sequencing read error. The chain joins TRBV5-1 to TRBJ2-1; unclear D gene. The CDR3 consists of 13 residues. V was trimmed by 1 base and J by 6 bases, leaving 8 bases between them. CDR1 and CDR2 from the germline V gene are SGHRS and YFSETQ. For the CDR3, the DNA is TGCGCCAGCAGCTTGCAGCGAAGCAATGAGCAGTTCTTC. Translated, it gives CASSLQRSNEQFF. Full variable domain (remainder filled in from reference TRBV5-1 and TRBJ2-1): KAGVTQTPRYLIKTRGQQVTLSCSPISGHRSVSWYQQTPGQGLQFLFEYFSETQRNKGNFPGRFSGRQFSNSRSEMNVSTLELGDSALYLCASSLQRSNEQFFGPGTRLTVL.

This clonotype appeared once. Here the CDR3 reads CASITTSGTSAKNIQYF. The CDR3 nucleotides read TGTGCCAGCATAACGACTAGCGGGACCTCAGCCAAAAACATTCAGTACTTC. The genes are TRBV7-9 and TRBJ2-4, with 11 bases lining up with TRBD2. The CDR3 spans 17 residues. The V segment lost 7 bases and the J segment 0 bases; nucleotides outside the gene matches: 8. Germline CDR1 SEHNR, CDR2 FQNEAQ (reference sequence).

This clonotype has just a few counts. The V gene is TRBV12-3 or TRBV12-4, the J gene TRBJ1-6; D remains ambiguous. The CDR3 has 13 amino acids. Trimming removed 5 bases from V and 9 bases from J, with 11 bases in between. The CDR3 loop reads CASSMTDTSPLHF. Written as DNA, the CDR3 is TGTGCCAGCAGTATGACGGATACTTCACCCCTCCACTTT.

The chain employs TRBV5-6 and TRBJ2-2, with TRBD1 identical over 9 bases. V lost 2 bases and J lost 4; bases outside the gene matches: 6. The CDR3 is 16 residues long. In germline, CDR1 is SGHDT, CDR2 YYEEEE. The CDR3 bases are TGTGCCAGCAGCTTTACTAGGACAGGGGTCACCGGGGAGCTGTTTTTT. It specifies CASSFTRTGVTGELFF.

This clonotype was picked up many times. The genes are TRBV28 and TRBJ2-1; D call uncertain. V shed 2 bases and J shed 5 bases, with 16 bases lying between them. Germline CDR1 is MDHEN and CDR2 is SYDVKM. The CDR3 covers 16 residues. The CDR3 region is CASSLGQTHTNNEQFF. CDR3 in DNA: TGTGCCAGCAGTTTAGGGCAGACCCATACAAACAATGAGCAGTTCTTC.

V is TRBV5-6 and J is TRBJ2-7, with D unclear. V lost 6 bases and J 3 bases, leaving 16 bases between the germline ends. The CDR3 has 14 residues. In germline, CDR1 is SGHDT, CDR2 YYEEEE. As DNA, the CDR3 is TGTGCCAGCAACCCTAGTTCCCCCAACTACGAGCAGTACTTC. Its protein is CASNPSSPNYEQYF.

This chain connects TRBV12-3 or TRBV12-4 to TRBJ2-7; D gene uncertain. This CDR3 comprises 13 residues. V lost 2 bases, J lost 2 bases, and 7 bases lay in between. The CDR3 coding sequence is TGTGCCAGCAGTTTAATAGAGGCCTACGAGCAGTACTTC. As protein: CASSLIEAYEQYF.

The chain recombines TRBV14 with TRBJ1-3; D not certain. In germline, CDR1 is SGHDN, CDR2 FVKESK. V was trimmed by 1 base and J by 0 bases, leaving 7 bases between them. The CDR3 length is 15 residues. CDR3 in DNA: TGTGCCAGCAGCCAAGTTTCATTCTCTGGAAACACCATATATTTT. It codes for CASSQVSFSGNTIYF.

This rearrangement joins TRBV29-1 to TRBJ2-1; no clear D. The germline V gene has CDR1 SQVTM and CDR2 ANQGSEA. The V end lost 8 bases, the J end lost 8 bases, and 19 bases lay between the germline ends. The CDR3 loop spans 13 amino acids. The CDR3 bases are TGCAGCTTTCATGGTGGCGCCGAATATGAGCAGTTCTTC. Encoded protein: CSFHGGAEYEQFF.

This clonotype was seen ten or more times. Here the CDR3 reads CASSFTWGANNYGYTF. CDR3 in DNA: TGTGCCAGCAGTTTTACTTGGGGGGCGAATAACTATGGCTACACCTTC. V gene TRBV27 combines with J gene TRBJ1-2, with a tentative D call TRBD1 (6 bases). V was pared by 3 bases and J by 1 base, with 15 bases between. The length of the CDR3 is 16 residues. The germline gives CDR1 MNHEY, CDR2 SMNVEV (reference sequence).